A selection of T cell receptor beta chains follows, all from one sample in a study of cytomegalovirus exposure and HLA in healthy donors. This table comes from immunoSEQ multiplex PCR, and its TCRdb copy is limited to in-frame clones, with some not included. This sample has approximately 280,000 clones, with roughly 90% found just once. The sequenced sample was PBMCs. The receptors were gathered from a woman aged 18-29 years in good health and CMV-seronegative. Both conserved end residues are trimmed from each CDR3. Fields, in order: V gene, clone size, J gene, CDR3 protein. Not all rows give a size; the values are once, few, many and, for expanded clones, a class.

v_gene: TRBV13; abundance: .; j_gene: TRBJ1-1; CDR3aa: ASSSEVSGGMNTEAF
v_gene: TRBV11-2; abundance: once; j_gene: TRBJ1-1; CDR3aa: ASSSWGQNTEAF
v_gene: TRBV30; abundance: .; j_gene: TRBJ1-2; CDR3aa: AWSLGTDYGYT
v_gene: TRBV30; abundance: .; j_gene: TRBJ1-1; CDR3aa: AWSTGTPTEAF
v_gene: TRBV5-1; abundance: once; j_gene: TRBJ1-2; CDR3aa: ASSSDRPYGYT
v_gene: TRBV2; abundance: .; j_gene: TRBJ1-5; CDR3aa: ASSEDAGNSNQPQH
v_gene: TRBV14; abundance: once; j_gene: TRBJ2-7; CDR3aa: ASSQDFGAYEQY
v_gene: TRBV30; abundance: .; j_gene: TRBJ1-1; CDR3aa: AGAATPNTEAF
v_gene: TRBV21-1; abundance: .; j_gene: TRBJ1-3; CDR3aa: ASSKRQARGNTIY
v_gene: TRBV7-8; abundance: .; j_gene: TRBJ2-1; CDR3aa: ASRTTGGVYNEQF
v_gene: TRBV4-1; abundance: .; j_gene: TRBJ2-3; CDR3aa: ASSQLGLALDTQY
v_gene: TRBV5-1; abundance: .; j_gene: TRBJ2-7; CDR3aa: ASFPGTVSSYEQY
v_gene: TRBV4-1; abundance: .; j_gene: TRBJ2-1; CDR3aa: ASSQEAGFDLAGKF
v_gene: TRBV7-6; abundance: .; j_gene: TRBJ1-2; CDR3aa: ASSLGEEVALYGYT
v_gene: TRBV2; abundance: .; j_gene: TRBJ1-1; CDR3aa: ASSNLPGNTEAF
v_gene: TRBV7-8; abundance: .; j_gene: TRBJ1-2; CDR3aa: ASGYRWDGYT
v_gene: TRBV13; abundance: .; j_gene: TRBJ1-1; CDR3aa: ASSQRVPMNTEAF
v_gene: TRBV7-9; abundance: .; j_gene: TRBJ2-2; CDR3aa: SSGRGTGELF
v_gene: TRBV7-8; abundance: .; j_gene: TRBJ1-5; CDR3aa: ASSLAYGGGNQPQH
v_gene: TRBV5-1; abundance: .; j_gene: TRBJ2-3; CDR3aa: ASSLRGPDTQY
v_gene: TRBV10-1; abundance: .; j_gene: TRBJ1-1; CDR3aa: ASSVGRNTEAF
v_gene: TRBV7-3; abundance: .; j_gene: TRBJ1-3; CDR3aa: ASSSYGQGGTYSGNTIY
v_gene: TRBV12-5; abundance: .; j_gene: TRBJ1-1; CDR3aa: ASGPPRVQGLEAF
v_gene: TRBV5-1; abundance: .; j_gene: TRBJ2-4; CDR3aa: ASSLRTALKGAKNIQY
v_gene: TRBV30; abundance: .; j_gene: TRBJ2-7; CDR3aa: AWSRTGSGAFYEQY
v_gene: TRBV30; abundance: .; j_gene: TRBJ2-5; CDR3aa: AWSVSRGGETQY